Given below is one T cell receptor beta chain in context. The entry originates in a study of shared clonotypes between healthy human individuals. Unsorted PBMC replicate PCRs used about 310 ng DNA, 25,000 to 30,000 T cell genomes. The authors' processing: ImmunoSEQ sequences covered only the junction and lacked quality scores; filtering therefore differed. The assay was immunoSEQ multiplex PCR, and TCRdb's table has in-frame clones only and misses some. V and J calls and clone size are given by that table; D and trimming were obtained from the DNA. Among over 400,000 clones listed, 81% were seen once. CDR3 length: 13 residues. V was shortened by 3 bases and J by 3 bases, with 7 bases between the two germline ends. Germline V gene sequence: CDR1 SGHTA, CDR2 FQGTGA.

The sample was PBMCs. The TCR was taken from a woman between 35 and 50 years old in good health. Some clones in this sample may be carry-over from other donors' samples. V gene TRBV7-3 combines with J gene TRBJ2-3; D is unclear. The CDR3 DNA sequence: TGTGCCAGCAGCTTTAAAGGGACAGATACGCAGTATTTT. It is translated as CASSFKGTDTQYF.